Below, one T cell receptor beta chain is given with its context. What it recognizes is unknown. V was pared by 5 bases and J by 3 bases, with 7 bases of the junction left unmatched. The CDR3 is 14 residues long. CDR1 is KGHSH, CDR2 LQKENI, per germline. The record originates from a study of cytomegalovirus exposure and HLA in healthy donors. The PCR made use of 60 Vbeta and 13 Jbeta primers. Only in-frame clones appear in the TCRdb table, and some are missing; sequencing was by immunoSEQ multiplex PCR. The sample holds roughly 150,000 clones, 82% seen once. Points from the study as a whole: Other equally common chains were less clonally expanded than HLA-associated TCR beta chains, a later analysis showed. TCR beta V segments were, for the most part, productive about 87% or about 30% of the time in an earlier analysis. It was reported in a later analysis that an Asian-associated ancestry cluster showed fewer N-insertions than the roughly 710-donor mean. Sequencing likely generated an artifact that appeared as a cluster of highly shared sequence variants.

The source of this sequence is a male donor in good health and CMV-seropositive. The sample was PBMCs. The rearrangement uses TRBV18 and TRBJ2-7; 7 nucleotides agree with TRBD1. For the CDR3, the DNA is TGTGCCAGCTCATCGACAGGGTTTATCTACGAGCAGTACTTC. Protein sequence: CASSSTGFIYEQYF.